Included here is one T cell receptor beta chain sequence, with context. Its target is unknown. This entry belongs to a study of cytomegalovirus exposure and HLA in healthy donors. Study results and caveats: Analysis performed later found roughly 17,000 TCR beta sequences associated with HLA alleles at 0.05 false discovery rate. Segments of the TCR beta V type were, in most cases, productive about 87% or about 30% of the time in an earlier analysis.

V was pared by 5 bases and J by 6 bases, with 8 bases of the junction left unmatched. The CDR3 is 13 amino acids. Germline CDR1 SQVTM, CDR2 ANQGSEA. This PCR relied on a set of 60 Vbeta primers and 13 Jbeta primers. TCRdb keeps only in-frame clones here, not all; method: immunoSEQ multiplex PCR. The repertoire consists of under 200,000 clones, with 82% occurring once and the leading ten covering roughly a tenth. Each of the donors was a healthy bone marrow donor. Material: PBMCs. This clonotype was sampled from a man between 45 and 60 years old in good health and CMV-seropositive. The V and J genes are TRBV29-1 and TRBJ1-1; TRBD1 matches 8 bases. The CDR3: CSVTQGEGAEAFF. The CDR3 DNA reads TGCAGCGTTACACAGGGGGAGGGGGCTGAAGCTTTCTTT. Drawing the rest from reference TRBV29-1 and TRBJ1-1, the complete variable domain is SAVISQKPSRDICQRGTSLTIQCQVDSQVTMMFWYRQQPGQSLTLIATANQGSEATYESGFVIDKFPISRPNLTFSTLTVSNMSPEDSSIYLCSVTQGEGAEAFFGQGTRLTVV.